The rows below give T cell receptor beta chains drawn from one sample of a study of monozygotic twins with inflammatory bowel disease. TCRdb reprocessed the 5' RACE reads, keeping one entry per CDR3 protein, no DNA. The repertoire table contains about 160,000 distinct CDR3 sequences. The specimen was blood. The source is a human donor with ulcerative colitis or Crohn's disease, or a healthy co-twin of an affected twin (not recorded which). Each CDR3 is given with its conserved first and last residue.

>TRBJ2-3|TRBV4-2
CASSQDLSRPGDTQYF
>TRBJ2-7|TRBV4-1
CASSRGLSYEQYF
>TRBJ1-5|TRBV6-1
CASTVHPWGNQPQHF
>TRBJ1-5|TRBV19
CASCPRSNQPQHF
>TRBJ2-3|TRBV7-3
CASSPRKREGRDTQYF
>TRBJ2-1|TRBV12-5
CASGFGQGGTEQFF
>TRBJ2-7|TRBV29-1
CSVVPGGRVSEQYF
>TRBJ2-7|TRBV29-1
CSVRDSGESYEQYF
>TRBJ1-1|TRBV2
CASRTSTGSTEAFF
>TRBJ2-6|TRBV15
CATSGTSSGANVLTF
>TRBJ2-5|TRBV14
CASSHRGVRGETQYF
>TRBJ2-7|TRBV13
CASSPTPGLPAYEQYF
>TRBJ2-1|TRBV6-1
CAIGSGRAPYNEQFF
>TRBJ1-5|TRBV5-1
CASSLAVDQPQHF
>TRBJ2-1|TRBV20-1
CSARVLAGGPWYNEQFF
>TRBJ1-5|TRBV6-2/TRBV6-3
CASIKGRVSNQPQHF
>TRBJ1-1|TRBV10-3
CAIRGRDLAEAFF
>TRBJ2-7|TRBV12-3/TRBV12-4
CASRISGAIYEQYF
>TRBJ1-1|TRBV5-1
CASTLAFRSLNTEAFF
>TRBJ2-7|TRBV7-8
CASSLGLAGAYRTYEQYF
>TRBJ2-2|TRBV9
CASSAAARVATGELFF
>TRBJ2-7|TRBV27
CASRPDGLAQNYEQYF
>TRBJ2-7|TRBV4-1
CASSHSDSYEQYF
>TRBJ2-2|TRBV28
CASRYRWTGELFF
>TRBJ2-1|TRBV20-1
CSASGLAVSYNEQFF
>TRBJ1-2|TRBV5-4
CASSYRADYGYTF
>TRBJ2-1|TRBV7-3
CASSPRLAGGREQFF
>TRBJ1-2|TRBV6-1
CASTGPRGAYGYTF
>TRBJ1-1|TRBV28
CASSSPPGTGNTEAFF
>TRBJ1-2|TRBV20-1
CSARDRAGGLSGYGYTF
>TRBJ2-5|TRBV7-2
CASSLAGTQETQYF
>TRBJ2-1|TRBV9
CASSVVSGANNEQFF
>TRBJ2-7|TRBV18
CASSPPSGPREEQYF
>TRBJ2-1|TRBV5-5
CASSLRGLSYNEQFF
>TRBJ2-3|TRBV6-2/TRBV6-3
CASSSNLATDTQYF
>TRBJ2-7|TRBV27
CASSFHGQGYEQYF
>TRBJ2-5|TRBV5-4
CASSGSLGETQYF
>TRBJ2-2|TRBV24-1
CATGGQGAGGELFF
>TRBJ2-5|TRBV5-1
CASSAPGGGETQYF
>TRBJ2-1|TRBV7-2
CASSLRTSGLINNEQFF
>TRBJ2-3|TRBV25-1
CATETGLTDTQYF
>TRBJ2-1|TRBV12-3/TRBV12-4
CASSPLRYDEQFF
>TRBJ2-2|TRBV10-3
CAIQGVQGGTGELFF
>TRBJ2-1|TRBV7-2
CASSLDGQSSYNEQFF
>TRBJ1-1|TRBV19
CASSWYGGLGVMNTEAFF
>TRBJ2-7|TRBV3-1
CASSPGRNEYVDEQYF
>TRBJ2-5|TRBV12-3/TRBV12-4
CASSLMSGGGAGQYF
>TRBJ2-7|TRBV5-1
CASSYFDSYEQYF
>TRBJ2-3|TRBV4-3
CASSLGLAGYIDTQYF
>TRBJ2-7|TRBV5-1
CASSLAGKEYF
>TRBJ2-2|TRBV5-6
CASSLSGTSGNTGELFF
>TRBJ1-3|TRBV6-5
CASSYSGREDTIYF
>TRBJ1-3|TRBV14
CASSLPGQGDSGNTIYF
>TRBJ1-6|TRBV5-1
CASSLTGDATNSPLHF
>TRBJ2-7|TRBV7-2
CASSPRAGRYEQYF
>TRBJ1-2|TRBV9
CASSGGGEWTRGYGYTF
>TRBJ2-1|TRBV10-3
CAISESKGGLAGHNEQFF